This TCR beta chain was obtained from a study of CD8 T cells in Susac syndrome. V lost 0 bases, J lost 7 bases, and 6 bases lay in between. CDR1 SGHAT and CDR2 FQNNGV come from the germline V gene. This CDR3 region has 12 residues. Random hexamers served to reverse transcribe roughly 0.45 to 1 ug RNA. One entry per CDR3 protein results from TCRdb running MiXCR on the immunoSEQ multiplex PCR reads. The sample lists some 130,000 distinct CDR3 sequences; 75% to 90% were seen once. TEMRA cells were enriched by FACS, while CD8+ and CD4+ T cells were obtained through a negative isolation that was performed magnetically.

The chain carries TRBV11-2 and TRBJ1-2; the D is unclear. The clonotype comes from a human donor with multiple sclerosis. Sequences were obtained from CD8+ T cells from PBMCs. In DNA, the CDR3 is TGTGCCAGCAGCTTAGATGGAGTTGGCTACACCTTC. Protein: CASSLDGVGYTF.